This TCR beta chain came from a study of regulatory T cells in long-lasting Graves disease (dated by TCRdb to the early 2020s). As for the study more broadly: In the newly diagnosed Graves' disease group, patients had been taking antithyroid drugs for less than 3 months. Peripheral blood TCR sequencing and RNA sequencing compared persistent Graves' disease patients with newly diagnosed Graves' disease patients. The study took place in China and was registered as a clinical trial. A total of around 35 samples underwent TCR sequencing, from around 13 patients with persistent Graves' disease and approximately 20 patients with newly diagnosed Graves' disease. Points the paper makes about the study in general: Persistent Graves' disease patients showed lower TCR Shannon entropy and fewer highly expanded clones than newly diagnosed patients, suggesting clonal expansion. Preferential use of TRBV28, TRBJ1-2 and TRBJ2-5 was observed in persistent disease, whereas TRBV20-1 and TRBJ2-1 were favored in newly diagnosed disease. More public clonotypes were shared among persistent patients (roughly 2,700) than among newly diagnosed patients (roughly 960). Only the TCR beta chain was sequenced and analyzed. Only peripheral blood was studied, because thyroid tissue, the primary lesion, was inaccessible. The small sample size was acknowledged by the authors as a limitation that may reduce accuracy.

The sample holds a few counts of this clonotype. Its target antigen remains unknown. Base qualities are not provided; no much larger clone lies one nucleotide away. The label giving this sample's time point can be read as: newly diagnosed GD, antithyroid drugs for less than 3 months. For both TCR sequencing and RNA sequencing, RNA was extracted from PBMCs in TRIzol. The diagnosis of Graves' disease was made according to American Thyroid Association guidelines. Patients for the study were recruited at an endocrinology department in Xi'an, China. From each patient, around 8.3 milliliters of peripheral blood was collected into an EDTA anticoagulant tube. Ficoll Paque Plus density gradient separation was used to isolate PBMCs, and no additional T cell sorting was done. An Agilent 2100 Bioanalyzer and agarose gel were used to assess RNA quality, and a NanoDrop 2000 was used to measure RNA concentration.

At the junction V is shortened by 5 bases and J by 8 bases; bases outside the gene matches: 11. CDR3 length: 15 amino acids, cysteine to phenylalanine. Just the 45-base CDR3 DNA is kept, in frame starting at base 1. CDR1 and CDR2, looked up from the germline V gene (reference sequence), are LNHDA and SQIVND. Library method: multiplex PCR. The data were produced on an Illumina HiSeq 4000. TCR beta libraries were built with iRepertoire HTBI primers and Arm-PCR amplification of CDR3 regions. Gel purification was performed on PCR products prior to sequencing. Regarding the original processing steps: Gene usage analysis of CDR3 amino acid clonotypes relied on the roughly 58 TRBV and 14 TRBJ segments identified across samples. COPE and FqMerger were used to merge the filtered high-quality paired reads into contigs. BLAST was used to align contigs to the IMGT TRBV, TRBD and TRBJ reference genes, and CDR3 was defined following IMGT. Any clonotype with a frequency above 0.1% was counted as a highly expanded clone. Shannon entropy was used to measure repertoire diversity, and the Gini coefficient was used to measure V-J evenness. Public clonotypes were defined as clonotypes shared by more than one individual. Starting from the raw public reads, TCRdb applied fastp trimming at Q25, assembled clones with MiXCR and retained in-frame beta chains. Duplicate CDR3 protein sequences are folded into a single record with the most common DNA and genes. The V and J calls shown here were made by TCRdb, not taken from the authors' results. The sample contains roughly 530,000 distinct CDR3 sequences, about 16% of them found a single time. The ten largest clones take up around 25% of the sample.

These same data were also listed under a study on T cells in Graves' hyperthyroidism and ophthalmopathy. The second paper states: Stable Graves' hyperthyroidism was defined as the absence of progression to ophthalmopathy over 18 months of follow-up. Hyperthyroidism patients were newly diagnosed, with disease duration under 2 months, and aged 18 to 65 years. Exclusion was applied to patients with uncontrolled infections, other autoimmune diseases, pregnancy or lactation. Clinical symptoms, serum thyroxine and TRAb, thyroid ultrasound, and orbital computed tomography formed the basis for the diagnoses. A first-round RT-PCR of the TCR CDR3 used the HTBI primer set with the Qiagen OneStep RT-PCR kit. Most expanded thyroid clonotypes (frequency above 0.001) were also detected in blood, a finding suggesting that blood repertoires may reflect thyroid immune responses. A 13 V-J signature model separated ophthalmopathy from stable hyperthyroidism, with roughly 88% sensitivity and 81.08% specificity in cross-validation and 80%/75% in testing. In validation, progression to ophthalmopathy was predicted by the model with 70% to 71% sensitivity and approximately 78% specificity, a median of approximately 6.5 months before onset. TCR V-J signatures able to tell the groups apart were searched for in a discovery cohort of 100 patients, of whom over 40 had Graves' ophthalmopathy and about 60 had stable Graves' hyperthyroidism. Whether ophthalmopathy could be predicted prospectively was tested in an independent validation cohort made up of 18 hyperthyroidism patients plus 17 patients who later progressed to ophthalmopathy. The approximately 100 discovery patients were divided at random into training and test sets in a 7:3 ratio. The study also compared thyroid tissue and blood T-cell repertoires from roughly six Graves' hyperthyroidism patients. Once sampling was done, hyperthyroidism patients were given methimazole at a starting dose of 30 mg daily, whereas ophthalmopathy patients were given high-dose intravenous methylprednisolone. A second multiplex PCR round built the libraries, followed by size selection and purification. Sequencing of the libraries was done on an Illumina HiSeq2000 using paired-end 100 bp reads. SOAPnuke was used to process the raw data, throwing out any read that contained adapters or uncalled bases, had a mean Phred below 15, or lacked an exact constant-primer or identifier match. High-quality paired reads were merged using COPE v1.2.5, and each unique nucleotide sequence was defined as a clonotype. Clonotypes were aligned to IMGT TRBV, TRBD and TRBJ reference segments using MiTCR v1.1. The analysis was restricted to V-J combinations with a frequency above 0.0001, which together covered 99.2% of the repertoires. The TCS score was defined as the ratio of F50 (clonal expansion) to E x V (chaos), calculated using BLOSUM62-based TCRdist between CDR3 peptides within each V-J. Welch's t-statistics and random forest reduced 450 to 600 V-J features to around 14, which were used in a naive Bayes classifier (R e1071). No statistical method was used to fix the sample size in advance, and group allocation was not hidden from the investigators. TCR Vbeta CDR3 sequencing of 135 peripheral blood samples (approximately 44 ophthalmopathy, some 75 hyperthyroidism and roughly 17 progressor patients) is reported in the paper.

The rearrangement combines TRBV19 with TRBJ1-4; TRBD1 fits 7 bases in the junction. The source of this sequence is a woman aged 40-60 years with Graves disease. Donor details come from another sample of the same person, matched by shared clones. Sample: peripheral blood mononuclear cells (PBMCs), taken at new diagnosis, from a patient treated with antithyroid drugs. The DNA reads as follows: TGTGCCAGTAGTCTTTACCGGGACAGATTCGAAAAACTGTTTTTT. It encodes CASSLYRDRFEKLFF.